The sequence of this T cell receptor (beta chain) was determined in a study of blood T cell repertoires in COVID-19. The CDR3 covers 15 residues. The trim removed 6 bases at V and 4 bases at J, leaving 10 bases unmatched. CDR1 and CDR2 (germline): MNHEY, SVGEGT. TCRdb's copy holds only in-frame clones and misses some; the assay was immunoSEQ multiplex PCR. The top ten clones hold roughly 40% of a sample with 85,000 or so clones, around 81% of them seen once. This clonotype was obtained from a man older than 75 with acute or convalescent COVID-19. The sample comprised peripheral blood. The J gene is TRBJ1-1, the V gene TRBV6-2 or TRBV6-3; 8 bases align to TRBD1. Written as DNA, the CDR3 is TGTGCCAGCAGCCCCCTTGGACAGGGAAGCACTGAAGCTTTCTTT. This translates into CASSPLGQGSTEAFF.